This T cell receptor beta chain was captured by sequencing in a study of blood T cell repertoires in COVID-19. Background on the study: Donors in the United States, Italy and Spain gave samples during acute or convalescent COVID-19. Sample material is recorded as cDNA or gDNA derived from T cells, B-cell-depleted T cells, or PBMCs.

This CDR3 is built from 11 residues. With V trimmed by 10 bases and J by 6 bases, 5 bases remained unmatched. CDR1 LNHDA and CDR2 SQIVND come from the germline V gene (reference sequence). Clones were sequenced by immunoSEQ multiplex PCR, and TCRdb holds only the in-frame ones, with some missing. The table lists some 170,000 clones, roughly 80% of them singletons. Sequencing used peripheral blood. The chain joins TRBV19 to TRBJ1-2, with 7 bases matching TRBD1. This TCR came from a woman in her 70s with acute or convalescent COVID-19. CDR3 amino acids: CATQGGHGYTF. Written as DNA, the CDR3 is TGTGCCACCCAGGGGGGACATGGCTACACCTTC.